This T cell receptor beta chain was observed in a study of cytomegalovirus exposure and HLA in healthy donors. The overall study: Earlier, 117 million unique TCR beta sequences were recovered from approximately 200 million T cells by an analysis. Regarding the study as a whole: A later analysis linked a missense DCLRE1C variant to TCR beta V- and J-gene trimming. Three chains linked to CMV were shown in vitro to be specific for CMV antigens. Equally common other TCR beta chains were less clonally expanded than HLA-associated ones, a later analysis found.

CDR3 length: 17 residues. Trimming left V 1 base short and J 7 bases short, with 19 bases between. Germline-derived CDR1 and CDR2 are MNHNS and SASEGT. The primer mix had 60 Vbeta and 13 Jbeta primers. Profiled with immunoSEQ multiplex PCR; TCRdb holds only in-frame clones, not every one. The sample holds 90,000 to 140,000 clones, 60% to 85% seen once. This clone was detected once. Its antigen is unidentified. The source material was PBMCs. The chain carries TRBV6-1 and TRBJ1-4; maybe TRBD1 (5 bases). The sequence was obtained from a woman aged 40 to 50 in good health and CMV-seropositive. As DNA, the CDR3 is TGTGCCAGCAGTGAAGGGGATCAGGGTAGTAGTCGTGAAAAACTGTTTTTT. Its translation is CASSEGDQGSSREKLFF.